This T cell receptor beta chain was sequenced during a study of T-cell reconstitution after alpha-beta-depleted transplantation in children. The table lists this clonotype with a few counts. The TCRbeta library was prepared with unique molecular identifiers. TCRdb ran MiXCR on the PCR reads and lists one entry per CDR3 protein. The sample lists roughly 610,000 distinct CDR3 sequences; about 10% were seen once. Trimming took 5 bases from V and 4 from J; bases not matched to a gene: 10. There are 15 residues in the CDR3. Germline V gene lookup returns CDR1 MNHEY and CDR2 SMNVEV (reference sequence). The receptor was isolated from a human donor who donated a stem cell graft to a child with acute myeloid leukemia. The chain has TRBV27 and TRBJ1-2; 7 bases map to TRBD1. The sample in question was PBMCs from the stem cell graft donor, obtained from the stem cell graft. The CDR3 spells CASSVTGAPGYGYTF. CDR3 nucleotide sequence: TGTGCCAGCAGTGTAACAGGGGCGCCGGGCTATGGCTACACCTTC.